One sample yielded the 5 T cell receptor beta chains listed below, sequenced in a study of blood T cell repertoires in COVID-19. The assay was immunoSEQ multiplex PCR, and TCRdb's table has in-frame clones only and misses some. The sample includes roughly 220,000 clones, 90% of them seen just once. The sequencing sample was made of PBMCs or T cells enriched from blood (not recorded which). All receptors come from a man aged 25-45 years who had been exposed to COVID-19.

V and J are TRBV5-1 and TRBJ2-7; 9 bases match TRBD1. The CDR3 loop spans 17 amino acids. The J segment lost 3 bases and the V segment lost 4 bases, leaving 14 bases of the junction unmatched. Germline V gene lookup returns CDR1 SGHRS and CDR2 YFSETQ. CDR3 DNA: TGCGCCAGCAGCCCGGGGACAGGGCACCCCATAGACTACGAGCAGTACTTC. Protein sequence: CASSPGTGHPIDYEQYF.

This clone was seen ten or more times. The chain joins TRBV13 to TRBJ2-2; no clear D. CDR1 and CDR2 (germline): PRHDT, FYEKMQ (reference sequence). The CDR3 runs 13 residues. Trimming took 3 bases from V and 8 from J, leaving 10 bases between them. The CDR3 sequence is CASSFRETGELFF. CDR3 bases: TGTGCCAGCAGCTTTCGTGAGACTGGGGAGCTGTTTTTT.

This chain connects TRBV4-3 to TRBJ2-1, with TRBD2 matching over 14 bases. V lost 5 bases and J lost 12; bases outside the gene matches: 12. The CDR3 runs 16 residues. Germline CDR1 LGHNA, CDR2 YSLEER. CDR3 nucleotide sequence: TGCGCCAGCAGCTCGACGTTCCTCGGGACTAGCGGGGGGCAGTTCTTC. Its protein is CASSSTFLGTSGGQFF.

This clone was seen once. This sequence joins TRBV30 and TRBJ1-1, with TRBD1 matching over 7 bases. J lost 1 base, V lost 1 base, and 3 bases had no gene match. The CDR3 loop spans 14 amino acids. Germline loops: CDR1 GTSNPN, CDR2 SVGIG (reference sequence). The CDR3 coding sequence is TGTGCCTGGAGTGCCGGGACAGCGAACACTGAAGCTTTCTTT. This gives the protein CAWSAGTANTEAFF.

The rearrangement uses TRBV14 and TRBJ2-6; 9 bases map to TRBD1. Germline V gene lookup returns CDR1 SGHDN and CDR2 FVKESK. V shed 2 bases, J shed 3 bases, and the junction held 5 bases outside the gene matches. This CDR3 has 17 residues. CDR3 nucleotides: TGTGCCAGCAGCCAATACAGGGGGCGCGGTGGGGCCAACGTCCTGACTTTC. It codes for CASSQYRGRGGANVLTF. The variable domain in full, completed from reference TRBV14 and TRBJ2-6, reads EAGVTQFPSHSVIEKGQTVTLRCDPISGHDNLYWYRRVMGKEIKFLLHFVKESKQDESGMPNNRFLAERTGGTYSTLKVQPAELEDSGVYFCASSQYRGRGGANVLTFGAGSRLTVL.